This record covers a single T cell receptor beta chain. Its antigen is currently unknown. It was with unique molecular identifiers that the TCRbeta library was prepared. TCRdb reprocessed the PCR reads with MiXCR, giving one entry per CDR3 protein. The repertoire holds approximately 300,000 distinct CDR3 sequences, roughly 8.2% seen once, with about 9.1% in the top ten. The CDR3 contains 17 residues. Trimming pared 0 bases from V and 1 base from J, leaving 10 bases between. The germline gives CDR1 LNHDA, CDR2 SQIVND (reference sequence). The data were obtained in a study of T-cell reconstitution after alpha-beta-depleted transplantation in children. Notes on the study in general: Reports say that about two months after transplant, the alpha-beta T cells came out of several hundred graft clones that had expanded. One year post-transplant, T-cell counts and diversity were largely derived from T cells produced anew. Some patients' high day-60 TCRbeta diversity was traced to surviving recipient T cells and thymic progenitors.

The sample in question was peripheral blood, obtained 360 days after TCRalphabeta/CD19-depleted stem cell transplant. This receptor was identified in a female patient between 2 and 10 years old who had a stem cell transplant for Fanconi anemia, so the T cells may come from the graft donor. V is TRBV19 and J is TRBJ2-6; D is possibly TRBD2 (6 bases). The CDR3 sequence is CASSIDRGGSGANVLTF. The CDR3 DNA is TGTGCCAGTAGTATAGATCGGGGAGGTTCTGGGGCCAACGTCCTGACTTTC.